A selection of T cell receptor beta chains follows, all from one sample in a study of PD-L1 blockade in urothelial cancer. The repertoire was sequenced with immunoSEQ multiplex PCR; TCRdb's copy has only in-frame clones and lacks some. The sample consists of some 52,000 clones, 70% to 85% of them appearing once. The sequencing here drew on PBMCs, taken around atezolizumab (anti-PD-L1) treatment. The receptors derive from a man in his 70s with urothelial cancer. Both conserved end residues are part of each CDR3. A D gene is named only where the DNA matches it firmly. A row's size may be missing; if present it is once, few, many or a size class.

v_call,d_call,j_call,clone_size,cdr3_aa,cdr3_nt
TRBV5-8,.,TRBJ2-5,.,CASISILRGSQETQYF,TGTGCCAGCATCTCGATATTAAGGGGTAGCCAAGAGACCCAGTACTTC
TRBV6-1,.,TRBJ2-7,.,CASSEGLTYEQYF,TGTGCCAGCAGTGAAGGGCTTACCTACGAGCAGTACTTC
TRBV7-9,.,TRBJ1-3,.,CASSLVAGLSGNTIYF,TGTGCCAGCAGCTTAGTGGCGGGGCTCTCTGGAAACACCATATATTTT
TRBV5-1,.,TRBJ2-1,.,CASSTTLANEQFF,TGCGCCAGCAGCACTACACTAGCCAATGAGCAGTTCTTC
TRBV5-8,.,TRBJ2-5,.,CASSLELPGSYETQYF,TGTGCCAGCAGCTTGGAGCTCCCAGGTTCTTATGAGACCCAGTACTTC
TRBV2,TRBD2,TRBJ2-2,.,CASSERTSGRGTGELFF,TGTGCCAGCAGTGAAAGGACTAGCGGGAGGGGAACCGGGGAGCTGTTTTTT
TRBV2,.,TRBJ2-1,.,CASSLQREGGFF,TGTGCCAGCAGTCTCCAGCGGGAAGGGGGATTCTTC
TRBV7-9,.,TRBJ1-1,few,CASSLTPGEMNTEAFF,TGTGCCAGCAGCTTAACCCCAGGGGAAATGAACACTGAAGCTTTCTTT
TRBV20-1,.,TRBJ1-2,.,CSALSKGGYTF,TGCAGTGCCCTGTCTAAGGGGGGCTACACCTTC
TRBV7-3,.,TRBJ2-2,.,CASSQITPGELFF,TGTGCCAGCAGCCAGATAACGCCCGGGGAGCTGTTTTTT
TRBV6-5,TRBD1,TRBJ1-4,few,CASSPTGINEKLFF,TGTGCCAGCAGTCCGACAGGGATTAATGAAAAACTGTTTTTT
TRBV7-9,.,TRBJ2-1,.,CAGGVQAEVNEQFF,TGTGCCGGAGGGGTACAGGCAGAGGTCAATGAGCAGTTCTTC
TRBV6-1,.,TRBJ2-1,few,CASSEWHNEQFF,TGTGCCAGCAGTGAATGGCATAATGAGCAGTTCTTC
TRBV9,.,TRBJ2-1,few,CASSPTGYPGPYNEQFF,TGTGCCAGCAGCCCGACAGGATACCCCGGTCCCTACAATGAGCAGTTCTTC
TRBV2,.,TRBJ1-2,few,CASREQRNYGYTF,TGTGCCAGCAGGGAACAGAGGAACTATGGCTACACCTTC
TRBV6-1,TRBD1,TRBJ1-2,.,CASISRDRGNYGYTF,TGTGCCAGCATATCCCGGGACAGGGGGAACTATGGCTACACCTTC
TRBV11-2,TRBD1,TRBJ1-1,.,CASSLGTGGRGEAFF,TGTGCCAGCAGCTTAGGTACAGGGGGGCGAGGTGAAGCTTTCTTT
TRBV6-1,.,TRBJ1-1,.,CASSLRDYLEAFF,TGTGCCAGCAGTTTGAGGGATTACCTTGAAGCTTTCTTT
TRBV5-1,TRBD1,TRBJ1-6,.,CASSLDSTGRRSPLHF,TGCGCCAGCAGCTTGGACTCGACAGGGCGACGTTCACCCCTCCACTTT
TRBV7-9,.,TRBJ2-1,once,CASSPRLAHNEQFF,TGTGCCAGCAGCCCCAGGCTAGCTCACAATGAGCAGTTCTTC
TRBV28,.,TRBJ1-1,.,CASSLGEGNTEAFF,TGTGCCAGCAGTTTGGGTGAGGGGAACACTGAAGCTTTCTTT
TRBV2,.,TRBJ1-6,few,CASSVNRAYNSPLHF,TGTGCCAGCAGTGTTAACAGGGCATATAATTCACCCCTCCACTTT
TRBV11-3,TRBD1,TRBJ2-1,.,CASSLVPGQGYNEQFF,TGTGCCAGCAGCTTAGTACCGGGACAGGGCTACAATGAGCAGTTCTTC
TRBV18,.,TRBJ2-3,.,CASSNEGLDTQYF,TGTGCCAGCTCAAACGAGGGTTTGGATACGCAGTATTTT
TRBV5-1,TRBD1,TRBJ2-2,.,CASSSGQGAGELFF,TGCGCCAGCAGCTCAGGACAGGGGGCCGGGGAGCTGTTTTTT
TRBV30,.,TRBJ1-1,few,CAWNPGNTEAFF,TGTGCCTGGAATCCGGGGAACACTGAAGCTTTCTTT
TRBV4-3,TRBD2,TRBJ2-1,.,CASSQDYKREGRGEQFF,TGCGCCAGCAGCCAAGATTACAAGCGGGAGGGCAGGGGTGAGCAGTTCTTC
TRBV5-4,.,TRBJ2-2,once,CASSLGQNTGELFF,TGTGCCAGCAGCTTGGGGCAGAACACCGGGGAGCTGTTTTTT
TRBV2,TRBD2,TRBJ2-3,.,CASSEGGGLTDTQYF,TGTGCCAGCAGTGAAGGGGGAGGGCTCACAGATACGCAGTATTTT
TRBV7-2,TRBD2,TRBJ2-3,.,CASSPPGLAGNTQYF,TGTGCCAGCAGCCCGCCGGGACTAGCGGGAAATACGCAGTATTTT
TRBV30,TRBD1,TRBJ2-5,.,CASEGQISRTQYF,TGTGCCAGCGAGGGACAGATCTCACGGACCCAGTACTTC
TRBV28,.,TRBJ2-5,.,CASSLRGGNRETQYF,TGTGCCAGCAGTTTAAGAGGGGGAAATCGAGAGACCCAGTACTTC
TRBV19,TRBD1,TRBJ2-7,.,CASSPTARGFYEQYF,TGTGCCAGTAGCCCCACTGCCAGGGGGTTCTACGAGCAGTACTTC
TRBV6-5,.,TRBJ2-1,.,CASRQGGAARDEQFF,TGTGCCAGCAGGCAAGGTGGAGCCGCCAGGGATGAGCAGTTCTTC
TRBV7-6,.,TRBJ2-7,.,CASSPSDRTYEQYF,TGTGCCAGCAGCCCCTCCGACAGGACCTACGAGCAGTACTTC
TRBV5-1,.,TRBJ2-1,.,CASSLATTNEQFF,TGCGCCAGCAGTCTTGCCACCACTAATGAGCAGTTCTTC
TRBV27,TRBD1,TRBJ1-2,many,CASSSTGQFYGYTF,TGTGCCAGCAGTTCTACGGGACAGTTCTATGGCTACACCTTC